This T cell receptor beta chain was documented in a study of molecular identifiers for immune sequencing clone quantification. One entry per CDR3 protein results from TCRdb running MiXCR on the PCR reads. The table records about 510,000 distinct CDR3 sequences, 20% to 25% of them present only once. Between the trimmed V and J ends, which lost 5 bases and 2 bases, there was a span of 4 bases. Germline V gives CDR1 MNHEY, CDR2 SVGEGT. The CDR3 extends over 11 amino acids. This clonotype was counted ten times or more. The sequenced sample was naive CD8+ T cells from blood, with Jurkat cell RNA spiked in. The subset denotes: FACS-sorted CD8+CD4-CCR7+CD45RA+ naive T cells. The source of this sequence is a human donor in good health. Some libraries in this study had Jurkat cell RNA spiked in. The V call is TRBV6-2 or TRBV6-3, the J call TRBJ2-7, with no clear D. The CDR3 DNA reads as TGTGCCAGCAGTGTGACCTACGAGCAGTACTTC. Its translation: CASSVTYEQYF.